Listed here are 20 T cell receptor beta chains from one sample, sequenced in a study of blood T cell repertoires in COVID-19. Method: immunoSEQ multiplex PCR; TCRdb's copy keeps in-frame clones and lacks some. The sample has tens of thousands of clones; about four fifths are singletons. Sequenced sample: peripheral blood. The receptors were gathered from a woman aged 80 or over with active or convalescent COVID-19.

V and J are TRBV28 and TRBJ2-7; weak D call: TRBD2 (6 bases). From germline, CDR1 is MDHEN and CDR2 SYDVKM. V shed 5 bases and J shed 0 bases, with 14 bases lying between them. This CDR3 comprises 15 residues. The CDR3 DNA reads TGTGCCAGCAGTGGAGGGGACGGCAGCTCCTACGAGCAGTACTTC. Translated: CASSGGDGSSYEQYF.

The table lists this clone with a count of one. The V gene is TRBV12-3 or TRBV12-4, the J gene TRBJ2-1; D ambiguous. V was pared by 3 bases and J by 15 bases, with 12 bases between. This CDR3 spans 11 amino acids. The CDR3, as DNA: TGTGCCAGCAGTTTTGGGCACATCGCGTTCTTC. Its protein is CASSFGHIAFF.

The V call is TRBV2, the J call TRBJ2-2; no reliable D call. Trimming left V 7 bases short and J 1 base short, with 13 bases between. Looked up from germline, CDR1 is SNHLY and CDR2 is FYNNEI. This CDR3 contains 15 residues. This chain's CDR3 is CASNAGGVNTGELFF. The CDR3 DNA is TGTGCCAGCAATGCCGGCGGAGTGAACACCGGGGAGCTGTTTTTT.

The chain links TRBV18 to TRBJ2-5; 9 positions match TRBD1. This CDR3 region has 16 residues. Germline values: CDR1 KGHSH, CDR2 LQKENI. The trim removed 3 bases at V and 5 bases at J, leaving 10 bases unmatched. This chain's CDR3 is CASSPLITGGAETQYF. CDR3 sequence (DNA): TGTGCCAGCTCACCGTTGATTACAGGGGGCGCCGAGACCCAGTACTTC.

This chain uses TRBV6-5 with TRBJ1-3, with a possible D match to TRBD1 (6 bases). The CDR3 runs 15 residues. In germline, CDR1 is MNHEY, CDR2 SVGAGI. The V end lost 6 bases, the J end lost 2 bases, and 14 bases lay between the germline ends. As DNA, the CDR3 is TGTGCCAGCAGGACACAGGGTTCAGCTGGAAACACCATATATTTT. Its protein is CASRTQGSAGNTIYF.

The chain recombines TRBV18 with TRBJ2-1, with 9 bases matching TRBD1. The CDR3 contains 16 residues. Germline V gives CDR1 KGHSH, CDR2 LQKENI. The junction had 7 bases not matched to a gene; V was cut back by 4 bases and J by 3 bases. The CDR3 sequence is CASSLLGQGIYNEQFF. The CDR3 DNA reads TGTGCCAGCTCACTACTGGGACAGGGTATCTACAATGAGCAGTTCTTC.

CDR3 in amino acids: CASTLAGTTEAFF. The DNA of the CDR3 is TGTGCCAGCACCCTAGCAGGAACCACTGAAGCTTTCTTT. This chain connects TRBV12-3 or TRBV12-4 to TRBJ1-1; D is undetermined. V gave up 7 bases and J gave up 4 bases, with 13 bases separating them. CDR3 length: 13 residues.

The table lists this clone with a few counts. The junction does not match germline at one end; this may be a read error. V and J are TRBV30 and TRBJ2-7, with 14 bases fitting TRBD2. Germline CDR1 GTSNPN, CDR2 SVGIG (reference sequence). The CDR3 is 16 amino acids. The CDR3 nucleotides read TGTGCCTGGCGACTAGCGGGAGGGCCGTTATCCTCCGAGCAGTACTTC. Its protein product is CAWRLAGGPLSSEQYF. The entire variable domain, with the rest obtained from reference TRBV30 and TRBJ2-7, is as follows: SQTIHQWPATLVQPVGSPLSLECTVEGTSNPNLYWYRQAAGRGLQLLFYSVGIGQISSEVPQNLSASRPQDRQFILSSKKLLLSDSGFYLCAWRLAGGPLSSEQYFGPGTRLTVT.

This rearrangement joins TRBV7-9 to TRBJ1-1; D possibly corresponds to TRBD1 (5 bases). V shed 6 bases and J shed 4 bases, with 12 bases lying between them. This CDR3 is built from 13 residues. CDR1 and CDR2 from the germline V gene are SEHNR and FQNEAQ (reference sequence). CDR3 DNA: TGTGCCAGCAGGTCAAGGGGAGGCACTGAAGCTTTCTTT. The encoded protein is CASRSRGGTEAFF. Full variable domain (outside the CDR3, taken from reference TRBV7-9 and TRBJ1-1): DTGVSQNPRHKITKRGQNVTFRCDPISEHNRLYWYRQTLGQGPEFLTYFQNEAQLEKSRLLSDRFSAERPKGSFSTLEIQRTEQGDSAMYLCASRSRGGTEAFFGQGTRLTVV.

The chain joins TRBV6-5 to TRBJ2-3; 7 bases are a match to TRBD2. CDR1 and CDR2 (germline): MNHEY, SVGAGI. The CDR3 runs to 11 residues. Trimming at V came to 9 bases and at J to 8 bases, leaving 5 bases not matched to a gene. CDR3 coding DNA: TGTGCCAGATGGGGGAGGGCTACGCAGTATTTT. Translated, it gives CARWGRATQYF.

The table lists this clone with a few counts. The genes are TRBV6-2 or TRBV6-3 and TRBJ2-2; D remains unclear. CDR1 and CDR2 from the germline V gene are MNHEY and SVGEGT. V lost 2 bases to trimming and J lost 3 bases, with 4 bases between them. The CDR3 has 13 residues. The CDR3 protein is CASSYADTGELFF. CDR3 nucleotides: TGTGCCAGCAGTTACGCGGACACCGGGGAGCTGTTTTTT.

The V and J genes are TRBV7-9 and TRBJ2-5, with unresolved D. V lost 0 bases and J lost 4, with 9 bases in between. The CDR3 is 14 residues long. Germline CDR1 SEHNR, CDR2 FQNEAQ (reference sequence). In DNA form, the CDR3 reads TGTGCCAGCAGCTTAGCGCTGCAGGTAGAGACCCAGTACTTC. Its protein is CASSLALQVETQYF.

This clone was detected only a few times. The chain employs TRBV5-5 and TRBJ2-4; maybe TRBD1 (6 bases). The CDR3 is 14 amino acids. Trimming took 2 bases from V and 2 from J, leaving 8 bases between them. Germline-derived CDR1 and CDR2 are SGHKS and YYEKEE (reference sequence). DNA of the CDR3: TGTGCCAGCAGCTTACAGGGTCCCAAAAACATTCAGTACTTC. It specifies CASSLQGPKNIQYF.

The V gene is TRBV28, the J gene TRBJ2-5, with D possibly matching TRBD1 (5 bases). Germline V gives CDR1 MDHEN, CDR2 SYDVKM. V lost 2 bases to trimming and J lost 0 bases, with 7 bases between them. The CDR3 runs to 14 residues. CDR3 amino acids: CASSLGAHQETQYF. The CDR3 bases are TGTGCCAGCAGTTTAGGGGCACACCAAGAGACCCAGTACTTC.

The V call is TRBV4-1, the J call TRBJ2-1, with TRBD1 identical over 8 bases. Germline values: CDR1 MGHRA, CDR2 YSYEKL. The CDR3 is 15 residues long. Losses at the gene ends were 6 bases for V and 2 bases for J; bases not matched to a gene: 6. The CDR3 protein is CASSPDRAAYNEQFF. CDR3 nucleotides: TGCGCCAGCAGTCCGGACAGGGCCGCCTACAATGAGCAGTTCTTC.

The CDR3 spells CASSFSGYYNEQFF. For the CDR3, the DNA is TGTGCCAGCAGCTTTTCAGGGTACTACAATGAGCAGTTCTTC. The chain joins TRBV11-3 to TRBJ2-1, with D perhaps matching TRBD1 (5 bases). The germline V gene has CDR1 SGHNT and CDR2 YENEEA. The CDR3 extends over 14 amino acids. Trimming removed 3 bases at V and 3 bases at J, with 9 bases between.

This chain uses TRBV5-1 with TRBJ1-3; 8 positions match TRBD1. There are 15 residues in the CDR3. V lost 0 bases and J lost 4; bases outside the gene matches: 3. From germline, CDR1 is SGHRS and CDR2 YFSETQ. This CDR3 is CASSLAGGTGNTIYF. As DNA, the CDR3 is TGCGCCAGCAGCTTGGCAGGGGGCACAGGAAACACCATATATTTT.

The genes are TRBV9 and TRBJ2-1, with 7 nucleotides matching TRBD1. The CDR3 loop spans 15 amino acids. Germline loops: CDR1 SGDLS, CDR2 YYNGEE. Trimming removed 2 bases from V and 3 bases from J; junction bases left unmatched: 5. CDR3 sequence: CASSVDRVIYNEQFF. The CDR3 DNA sequence: TGTGCCAGCAGCGTTGACAGGGTCATCTACAATGAGCAGTTCTTC.

This chain links TRBV19 with TRBJ1-1; no reliable D call. The CDR3 is 14 amino acids. The germline gives CDR1 LNHDA, CDR2 SQIVND (reference sequence). The V gene lost 0 bases and the J gene lost 4 bases, with 9 bases spanning the gap. The CDR3: CASSIERQLTEAFF. CDR3 coding DNA: TGTGCCAGTAGTATAGAGCGGCAGCTCACTGAAGCTTTCTTT.

V is TRBV7-3 and J is TRBJ2-1; D possibly corresponds to TRBD1 (5 bases). Germline CDR1 and CDR2: SGHTA and FQGTGA. V was clipped by 2 bases and J by 7 bases, with 9 bases between them. The CDR3 is made up of 13 amino acids. The CDR3 sequence is CASSLARVNEQFF. The CDR3 DNA sequence: TGTGCCAGCAGCTTAGCCAGGGTAAATGAGCAGTTCTTC. Looking up the rest from reference TRBV7-3 and TRBJ2-1 gives the full variable domain: GAGVSQTPSNKVTEKGKYVELRCDPISGHTALYWYRQSLGQGPEFLIYFQGTGAADDSGLPNDRFFAVRPEGSVSTLKIQRTERGDSAVYLCASSLARVNEQFFGPGTRLTVL.